This T cell receptor (beta chain) was identified in a study of cytomegalovirus exposure and HLA in healthy donors. Across the study: The 120 or so validation repertoires were produced on the same platform as the approximately 620 repertoires of the first cohort. This was reported in a later analysis. Study conclusions and caveats: Subsequent analysis showed first-cohort TCR clusters tending to co-occur in some 110 validation repertoires. Most TCR sequences were seen very rarely across donors, but some public TCRs occurred in many.

The V gene's germline CDR1 is MNHEY and CDR2 SVGAGI. Unmatched junction bases numbered 11, after V lost 4 bases and J lost 10 bases. The CDR3 is 16 amino acids. As to this clone: Its specificity is unknown.

The protocol was immunoSEQ multiplex PCR, while the TCRdb copy is restricted to in-frame clones and leaves out a portion. The table shows about 44,000 clones, with 93% occurring only once. This clonotype was sampled from a woman aged 18-29 years in good health and CMV-seronegative. Material: PBMCs. The chain couples TRBV6-5 to TRBJ1-6; TRBD1 matches at 9 bases. The CDR3 DNA reads as TGTGCCAGCAGTTTTATACCACCGGGACAGGGATCACCCCTCCACTTT. It is translated as CASSFIPPGQGSPLHF.